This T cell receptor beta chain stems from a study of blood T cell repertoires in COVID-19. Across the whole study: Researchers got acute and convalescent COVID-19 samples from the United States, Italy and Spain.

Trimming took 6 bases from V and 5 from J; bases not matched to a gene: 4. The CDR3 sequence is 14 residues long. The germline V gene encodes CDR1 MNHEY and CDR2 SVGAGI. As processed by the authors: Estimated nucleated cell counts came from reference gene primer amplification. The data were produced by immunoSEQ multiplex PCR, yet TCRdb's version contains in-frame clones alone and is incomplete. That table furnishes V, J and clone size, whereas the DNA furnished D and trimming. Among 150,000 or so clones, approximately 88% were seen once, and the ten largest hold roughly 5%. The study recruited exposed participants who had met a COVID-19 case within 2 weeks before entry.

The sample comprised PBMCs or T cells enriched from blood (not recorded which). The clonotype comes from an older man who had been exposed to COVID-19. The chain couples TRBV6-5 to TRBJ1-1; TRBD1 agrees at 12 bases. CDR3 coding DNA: TGTGCCAGCAGGAGGGACAGGGGGCAAACTGAAGCTTTCTTT. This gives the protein CASRRDRGQTEAFF.